The entry that follows covers one T cell receptor (beta chain) sequence. Its antigen is undetermined. This sample was taken from a study of vaccination effects on CD4 cells after COVID-19. Study context: Every participant took two doses of the BNT162b2 or mRNA-1273 vaccine.

With 4 bases removed from V and 3 bases from J, the gap between germline ends came to 10 bases. There are 14 residues in the CDR3. Germline lookup yields CDR1 SGHKS and CDR2 YYEKEE (reference sequence). Sequencing used immunoSEQ multiplex PCR; TCRdb keeps in-frame clones, though not all of them. The table lists approximately 74,000 clones, roughly 79% of them singletons. Antigen-specific CD4+ T cell clonotypes were called by their expansion after viral peptide-pool culture in ViraFEST. Following culture for 9 to 11 days, CD4+ T cells were isolated. In the vaccine recipients, nucleocapsid antibodies were negative and there was no prior SARS-CoV-2 infection. PBMC cultures contained about 1.9 million cells per well, roughly 10 IU/ml IL-2 and roughly 9.4 ug/ml peptides. Half of the medium was exchanged for IL-2 medium on both days 3 and 7. Overall study results and limits: Few convalescent patients were included, and no early post-infection timepoints were sampled.

The source is a human donor who received a COVID-19 vaccine. This material consisted of CD4+ T cells from PBMCs cultured with HCoV-NL63 spike peptides, taken before COVID-19 vaccination. J is TRBJ1-4 and V is TRBV5-5; tentative D call: TRBD1 (5 bases). For the CDR3, the DNA is TGTGCCAGCAGCCCCCGGGGGGCTAATGAAAAACTGTTTTTT. Its translation is CASSPRGANEKLFF.